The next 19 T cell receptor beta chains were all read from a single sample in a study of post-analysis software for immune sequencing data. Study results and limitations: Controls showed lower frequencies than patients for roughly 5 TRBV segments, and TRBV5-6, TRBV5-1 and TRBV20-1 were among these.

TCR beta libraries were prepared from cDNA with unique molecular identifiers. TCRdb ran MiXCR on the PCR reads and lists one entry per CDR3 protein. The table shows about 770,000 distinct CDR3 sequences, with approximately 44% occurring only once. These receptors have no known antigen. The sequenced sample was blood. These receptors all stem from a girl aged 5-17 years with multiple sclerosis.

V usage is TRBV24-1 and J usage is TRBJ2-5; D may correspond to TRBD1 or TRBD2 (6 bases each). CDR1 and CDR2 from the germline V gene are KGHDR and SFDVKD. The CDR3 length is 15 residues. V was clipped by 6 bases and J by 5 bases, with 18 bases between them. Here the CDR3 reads CATSHPLEGVETQYF. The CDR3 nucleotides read TGTGCCACCAGTCACCCGTTGGAGGGGGTCGAGACCCAGTACTTC.

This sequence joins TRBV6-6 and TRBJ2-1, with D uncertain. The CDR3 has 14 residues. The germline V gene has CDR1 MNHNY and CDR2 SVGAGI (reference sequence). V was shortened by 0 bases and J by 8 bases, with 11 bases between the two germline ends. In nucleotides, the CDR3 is TGTGCCAGCAGTTACTCGGCAGGCCGAGATGAGCAGTTCTTC. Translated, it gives CASSYSAGRDEQFF.

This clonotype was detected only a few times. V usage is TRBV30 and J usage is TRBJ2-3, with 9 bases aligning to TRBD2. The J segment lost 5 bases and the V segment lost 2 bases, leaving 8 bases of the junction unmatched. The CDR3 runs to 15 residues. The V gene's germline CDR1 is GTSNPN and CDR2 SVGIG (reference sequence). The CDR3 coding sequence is TGTGCCTGGAGTATGCTAGCGGGATTCGGAGATACGCAGTATTTT. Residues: CAWSMLAGFGDTQYF.

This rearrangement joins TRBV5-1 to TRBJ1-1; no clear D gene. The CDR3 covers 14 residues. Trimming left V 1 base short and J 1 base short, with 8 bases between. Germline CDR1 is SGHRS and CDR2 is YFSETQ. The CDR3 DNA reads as TGCGCCAGCAGCTTGTCAAGGGCGAACACTGAAGCTTTCTTT. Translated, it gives CASSLSRANTEAFF.

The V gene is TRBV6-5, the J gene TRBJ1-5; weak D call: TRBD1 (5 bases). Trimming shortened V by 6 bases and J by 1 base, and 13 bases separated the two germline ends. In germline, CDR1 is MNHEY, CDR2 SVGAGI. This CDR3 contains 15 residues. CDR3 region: CASSPNWGSNQPQHF. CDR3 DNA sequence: TGTGCCAGCAGCCCGAACTGGGGGAGCAATCAGCCCCAGCATTTT.

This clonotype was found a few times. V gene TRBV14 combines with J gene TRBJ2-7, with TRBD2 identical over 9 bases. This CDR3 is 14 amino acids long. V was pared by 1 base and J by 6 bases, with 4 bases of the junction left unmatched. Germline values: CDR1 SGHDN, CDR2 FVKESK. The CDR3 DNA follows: TGTGCCAGCAGCCAAGGCGGGAGGGGCTCCGAGCAGTACTTC. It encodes CASSQGGRGSEQYF.

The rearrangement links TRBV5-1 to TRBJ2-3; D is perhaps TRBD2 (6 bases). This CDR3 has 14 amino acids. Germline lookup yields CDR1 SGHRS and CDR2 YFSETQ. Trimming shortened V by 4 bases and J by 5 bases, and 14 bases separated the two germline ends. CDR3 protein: CASSIGGKGDTQYF. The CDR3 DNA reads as TGCGCCAGCAGCATCGGAGGGAAAGGAGATACGCAGTATTTT.

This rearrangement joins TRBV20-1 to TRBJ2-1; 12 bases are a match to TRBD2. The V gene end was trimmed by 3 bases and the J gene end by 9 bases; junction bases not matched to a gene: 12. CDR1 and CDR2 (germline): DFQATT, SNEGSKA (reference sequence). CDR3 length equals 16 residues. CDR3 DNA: TGCAGTGCTAGCCAGTTACTAGCGGGAGGATATAGTGAGCAGTTCTTC. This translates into CSASQLLAGGYSEQFF.

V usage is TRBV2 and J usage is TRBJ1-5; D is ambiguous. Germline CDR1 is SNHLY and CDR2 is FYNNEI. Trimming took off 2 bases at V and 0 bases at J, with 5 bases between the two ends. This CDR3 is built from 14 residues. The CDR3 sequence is CASSEPLSNQPQHF. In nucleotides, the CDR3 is TGTGCCAGCAGTGAACCCCTTAGCAATCAGCCCCAGCATTTT.

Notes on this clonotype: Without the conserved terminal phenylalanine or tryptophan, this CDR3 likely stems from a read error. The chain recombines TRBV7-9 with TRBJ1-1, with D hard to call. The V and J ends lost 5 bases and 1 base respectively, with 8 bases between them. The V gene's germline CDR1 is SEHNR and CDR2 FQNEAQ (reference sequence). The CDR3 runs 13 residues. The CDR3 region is CASSQARNTEAFC. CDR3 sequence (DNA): TGTGCCAGCAGCCAGGCACGGAACACTGAAGCTTTCTGT.

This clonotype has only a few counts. This chain's CDR3 is CASSLRQSGANVLTF. In DNA form, the CDR3 reads TGTGCCAGCAGCTTACGCCAGTCTGGGGCCAACGTCCTGACTTTC. The chain links TRBV7-9 to TRBJ2-6; D remains unclear. There are 15 residues in the CDR3. Germline CDR1 reads SEHNR; CDR2 reads FQNEAQ (reference sequence). V lost 2 bases to trimming and J lost 1 base, with 6 bases between them.

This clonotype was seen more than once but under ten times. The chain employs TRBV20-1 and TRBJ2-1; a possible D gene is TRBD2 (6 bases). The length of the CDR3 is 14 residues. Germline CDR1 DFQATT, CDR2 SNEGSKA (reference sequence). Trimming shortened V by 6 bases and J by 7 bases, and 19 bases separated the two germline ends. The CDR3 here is CSAVRPSDLNEQFF. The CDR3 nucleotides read TGCAGTGCAGTACGGCCTAGCGATTTGAATGAGCAGTTCTTC.

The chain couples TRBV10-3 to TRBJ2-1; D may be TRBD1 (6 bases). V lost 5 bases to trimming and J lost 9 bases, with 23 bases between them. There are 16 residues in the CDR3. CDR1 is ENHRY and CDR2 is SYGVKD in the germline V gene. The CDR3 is CAISNFRGRGSSEQFF. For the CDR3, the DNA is TGTGCCATCAGTAACTTCCGGGGCAGGGGATCCAGTGAGCAGTTCTTC.

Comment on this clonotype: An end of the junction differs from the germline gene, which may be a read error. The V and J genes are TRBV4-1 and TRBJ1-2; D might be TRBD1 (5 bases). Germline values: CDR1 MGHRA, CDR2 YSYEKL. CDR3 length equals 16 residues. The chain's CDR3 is CAGSQESGRGHYGYTF. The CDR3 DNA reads TGCGCCGGCAGCCAAGAGTCGGGTCGGGGACACTATGGCTACACCTTC.

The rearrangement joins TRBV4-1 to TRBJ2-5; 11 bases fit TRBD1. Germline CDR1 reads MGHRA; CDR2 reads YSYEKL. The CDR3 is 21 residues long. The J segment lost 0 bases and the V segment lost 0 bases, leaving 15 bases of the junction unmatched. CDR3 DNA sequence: TGCGCCAGCAGCCAAGATTTCACCGGGGACAGGGGGTCACCGTACCAAGAGACCCAGTACTTC. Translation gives CASSQDFTGDRGSPYQETQYF.

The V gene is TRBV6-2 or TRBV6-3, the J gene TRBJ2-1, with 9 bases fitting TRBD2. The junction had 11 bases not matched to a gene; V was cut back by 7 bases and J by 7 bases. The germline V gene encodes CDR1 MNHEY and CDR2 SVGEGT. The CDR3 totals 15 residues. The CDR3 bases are TGTGCCAGCACTAGGGGGCTAGCGGGAATGAATGAGCAGTTCTTC. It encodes CASTRGLAGMNEQFF.

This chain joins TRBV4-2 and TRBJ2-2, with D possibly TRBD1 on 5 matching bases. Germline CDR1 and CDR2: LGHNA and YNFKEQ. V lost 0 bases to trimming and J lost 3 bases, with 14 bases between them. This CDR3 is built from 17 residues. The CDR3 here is CASSQEGVRSDTGELFF. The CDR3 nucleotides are TGTGCCAGCAGCCAAGAAGGGGTCAGGTCGGACACCGGGGAGCTGTTTTTT.

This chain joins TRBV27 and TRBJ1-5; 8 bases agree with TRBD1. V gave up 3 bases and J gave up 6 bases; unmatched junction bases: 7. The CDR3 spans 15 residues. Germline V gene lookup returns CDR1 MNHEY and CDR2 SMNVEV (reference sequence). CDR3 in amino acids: CASSFGQGRAQPQHF. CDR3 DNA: TGTGCCAGCAGTTTCGGACAGGGAAGGGCTCAGCCCCAGCATTTT.

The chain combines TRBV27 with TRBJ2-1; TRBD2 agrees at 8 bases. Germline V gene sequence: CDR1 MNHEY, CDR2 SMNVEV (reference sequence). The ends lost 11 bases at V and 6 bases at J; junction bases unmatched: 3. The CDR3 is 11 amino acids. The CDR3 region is CAASGGNEQFF. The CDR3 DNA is TGTGCCGCAAGCGGGGGCAATGAGCAGTTCTTC.